Listed below are T cell receptor beta chains from one sample, sequenced in a study of sequential checkpoint blockade in melanoma. Produced via immunoSEQ multiplex PCR; TCRdb's table is partial and in-frame only. This repertoire shows over 10,000 clones, approximately 68% found once; its top ten account for roughly 20%. The source material was CD8+ T cells sorted from blood (inferred from file names), sampled from a patient given nivolumab and ipilimumab in sequence. The origin of the receptors is a human donor with melanoma. Both conserved end residues are part of each CDR3. The D gene is left open where the match is weak. The size field is filled for only some rows; it gives once, few, many or a size class.

CDR3 DNA: TGTGCCTGGGGACTCTCCTACGAGCAGTACTTC
CDR3 protein: CAWGLSYEQYF
clone size: few
D gene: NA
V gene: TRBV30
J gene: TRBJ2-7

CDR3 DNA: TGTGCCAGCAGTACGGACAGGGGCTATGGCTACACCTTC
CDR3 protein: CASSTDRGYGYTF
clone size: NA
D gene: TRBD1
V gene: TRBV7-8
J gene: TRBJ1-2

CDR3 DNA: TGTGCCAGCAGCAAGACAGGGGACGGCGAGCAGTACTTC
CDR3 protein: CASSKTGDGEQYF
clone size: NA
D gene: TRBD1
V gene: TRBV7-9
J gene: TRBJ2-7

CDR3 DNA: TGTGCCAGCAGCCCAAGGACTAGCGGGGCTCTCGATGAGCAGTTCTTC
CDR3 protein: CASSPRTSGALDEQFF
clone size: NA
D gene: TRBD2
V gene: TRBV9
J gene: TRBJ2-1

CDR3 DNA: TGTGCCAGCAGTCCTGACAGTCAAGAGACCCAGTACTTC
CDR3 protein: CASSPDSQETQYF
clone size: NA
D gene: NA
V gene: TRBV5-6
J gene: TRBJ2-5

CDR3 DNA: TGTGCCAGCAGCTTAGCGGGAGACTACGAGCAGTACTTC
CDR3 protein: CASSLAGDYEQYF
clone size: NA
D gene: NA
V gene: TRBV11-2
J gene: TRBJ2-7

CDR3 DNA: TGTGCCAGCAGCTCCTTGGGAGGGATTATCCATGGCTACACCTTC
CDR3 protein: CASSSLGGIIHGYTF
clone size: NA
D gene: NA
V gene: TRBV13
J gene: TRBJ1-2

CDR3 DNA: TGTGCCTGGAGTGTACGGCGGGAGGATAGGTACGAGCAGTACTTC
CDR3 protein: CAWSVRREDRYEQYF
clone size: NA
D gene: TRBD2
V gene: TRBV30
J gene: TRBJ2-7

CDR3 DNA: TGTGCCAGCAGCTTAAAAAGGGGAGATCGGGGGTGGGACAATGAGCAGTTCTTC
CDR3 protein: CASSLKRGDRGWDNEQFF
clone size: NA
D gene: NA
V gene: TRBV11-3
J gene: TRBJ2-1

CDR3 DNA: TGTGCCAGCTCACCACCCGACAGGGTTAACTATGGCTACACCTTC
CDR3 protein: CASSPPDRVNYGYTF
clone size: NA
D gene: TRBD1
V gene: TRBV18
J gene: TRBJ1-2

CDR3 DNA: TGTGCCAGCAGGACGCCAGGGTCCTCCTACGAGCAGTACTTC
CDR3 protein: CASRTPGSSYEQYF
clone size: NA
D gene: NA
V gene: TRBV6-6
J gene: TRBJ2-7

CDR3 DNA: TGTGCCAGCAGCTTGTCACTTGCTCCCTACGAGCAGTACTTC
CDR3 protein: CASSLSLAPYEQYF
clone size: NA
D gene: NA
V gene: TRBV11-3
J gene: TRBJ2-7

CDR3 DNA: TGTGCCAGCAGCCCTCAGGGGGAGATCCACGAGCAGTACTTC
CDR3 protein: CASSPQGEIHEQYF
clone size: NA
D gene: TRBD1
V gene: TRBV28
J gene: TRBJ2-7

CDR3 DNA: TGTGCCGACCTACAGGGAAGCAATCAGCCCCAGCATTTT
CDR3 protein: CADLQGSNQPQHF
clone size: few
D gene: NA
V gene: TRBV6-4
J gene: TRBJ1-5

CDR3 DNA: TGTGCCAGCAGTACCCGACAGGGGGTAGCCTACGAGCAGTACTTC
CDR3 protein: CASSTRQGVAYEQYF
clone size: NA
D gene: TRBD1
V gene: TRBV28
J gene: TRBJ2-7

CDR3 DNA: TGCGCCAGCAGCCTCCGGACAGGGGGAACCTACGAGCAGTACTTC
CDR3 protein: CASSLRTGGTYEQYF
clone size: NA
D gene: TRBD1
V gene: TRBV4-1
J gene: TRBJ2-7

CDR3 DNA: TGCGCCAGCAGCTTGGGACTAGCGGGGGAAGAGACCCAGTACTTC
CDR3 protein: CASSLGLAGEETQYF
clone size: NA
D gene: TRBD2
V gene: TRBV5-1
J gene: TRBJ2-5

CDR3 DNA: TGTGCCAGCAGCTTGGCGGAATACTACGAGCAGTACTTC
CDR3 protein: CASSLAEYYEQYF
clone size: NA
D gene: NA
V gene: TRBV11-2
J gene: TRBJ2-7

CDR3 DNA: TGTGCTAGTGGATTGACAGGGCTAAGCAATCAGCCCCAGCATTTT
CDR3 protein: CASGLTGLSNQPQHF
clone size: NA
D gene: TRBD1
V gene: TRBV12-5
J gene: TRBJ1-5

CDR3 DNA: TGTGCCAGCTTCGGGACAGGGGTTACTGAGGCTTTCTTT
CDR3 protein: CASFGTGVTEAFF
clone size: once
D gene: TRBD1
V gene: TRBV6-1
J gene: TRBJ1-1

CDR3 DNA: TGCGCCAGCAGCTTGGCGGGCGAGGGTCAGCCCCAGCATTTT
CDR3 protein: CASSLAGEGQPQHF
clone size: NA
D gene: NA
V gene: TRBV5-1
J gene: TRBJ1-5

CDR3 DNA: TGTGCCAGTAGTCCCAGGGACAGGGGTAATGAGCAGTTCTTC
CDR3 protein: CASSPRDRGNEQFF
clone size: NA
D gene: TRBD1
V gene: TRBV19
J gene: TRBJ2-1

CDR3 DNA: TGCGCCAGCAGCCAAGAGGGTAGCTCCCAAGAGACCCAGTACTTC
CDR3 protein: CASSQEGSSQETQYF
clone size: NA
D gene: NA
V gene: TRBV4-1
J gene: TRBJ2-5

CDR3 DNA: TGTGCCACCAGCCCCCTCCTGGACAGTCCCGGAAACACCATATATTTT
CDR3 protein: CATSPLLDSPGNTIYF
clone size: NA
D gene: NA
V gene: TRBV15
J gene: TRBJ1-3

CDR3 DNA: TGTGCCAGCAGTCCACAGGTGTATAGCAATCAGCCCCAGCATTTT
CDR3 protein: CASSPQVYSNQPQHF
clone size: NA
D gene: NA
V gene: TRBV27
J gene: TRBJ1-5

CDR3 DNA: TGTGCCAGCAGCGGGACAGACGATGAAAAACTGTTTTTT
CDR3 protein: CASSGTDDEKLFF
clone size: NA
D gene: NA
V gene: TRBV9
J gene: TRBJ1-4

CDR3 DNA: TGTGCCAGCAGTTTATCCTTTAGAACTGAAGCTTTCTTT
CDR3 protein: CASSLSFRTEAFF
clone size: NA
D gene: NA
V gene: TRBV27
J gene: TRBJ1-1

CDR3 DNA: TGTGCCAGCAGCTTAGCCTCTGGCACAGATACGCAGTATTTT
CDR3 protein: CASSLASGTDTQYF
clone size: NA
D gene: NA
V gene: TRBV7-6
J gene: TRBJ2-3

CDR3 DNA: TGTGCCAGTAGTCGGACTAGCGGGGGGTTAGATACGCAGTATTTT
CDR3 protein: CASSRTSGGLDTQYF
clone size: NA
D gene: TRBD2
V gene: TRBV19
J gene: TRBJ2-3

CDR3 DNA: TGTGCCAGCAGCTCGGACTCGAGCTCCTACAATGAGCAGTTCTTC
CDR3 protein: CASSSDSSSYNEQFF
clone size: once
D gene: NA
V gene: TRBV13
J gene: TRBJ2-1

CDR3 DNA: TGTGCCAGCAGCTTGGACCCGGGAGCGGCGAGCACCGGGGAGCTGTTTTTT
CDR3 protein: CASSLDPGAASTGELFF
clone size: NA
D gene: NA
V gene: TRBV5-4
J gene: TRBJ2-2

CDR3 DNA: TGCGCCAGCAGCCAAGGAAGAGGGGGCTACACTGAAGCTTTCTTT
CDR3 protein: CASSQGRGGYTEAFF
clone size: NA
D gene: TRBD1
V gene: TRBV4-1
J gene: TRBJ1-1

CDR3 DNA: TGTGCCAGCAGCTCTAGGGGGACAGGGAATCAGCCCCAGCATTTT
CDR3 protein: CASSSRGTGNQPQHF
clone size: few
D gene: TRBD1
V gene: TRBV7-2
J gene: TRBJ1-5

CDR3 DNA: TGTGCCAGCAGCGCATCTACAGAGTCCTCTGGAAACACCATATATTTT
CDR3 protein: CASSASTESSGNTIYF
clone size: NA
D gene: NA
V gene: TRBV9
J gene: TRBJ1-3

CDR3 DNA: TGTGCCAGCAGTACGAAGGGGAGGGACGGACGCTACGAGCAGTACTTC
CDR3 protein: CASSTKGRDGRYEQYF
clone size: NA
D gene: TRBD2
V gene: TRBV28
J gene: TRBJ2-7

CDR3 DNA: TGTGCCAGCAGTCTCCGGGACAGGGCTGGCACTGAAGCTTTCTTT
CDR3 protein: CASSLRDRAGTEAFF
clone size: NA
D gene: TRBD1
V gene: TRBV28
J gene: TRBJ1-1

CDR3 DNA: TGTGCCAGCAGCCCACTAGCGGGGGCGACAGATACGCAGTATTTT
CDR3 protein: CASSPLAGATDTQYF
clone size: NA
D gene: TRBD2
V gene: TRBV27
J gene: TRBJ2-3

CDR3 DNA: TGTGCCAGCAGCTCCCCAGGACAGAGGGGCTACGAGCAGTACTTC
CDR3 protein: CASSSPGQRGYEQYF
clone size: few
D gene: NA
V gene: TRBV11-2
J gene: TRBJ2-7

CDR3 DNA: TGTGCCAGCAGCTTGGTGGGCGAGTTGTACAATGAGCAGTTCTTC
CDR3 protein: CASSLVGELYNEQFF
clone size: once
D gene: NA
V gene: TRBV5-7
J gene: TRBJ2-1

CDR3 DNA: TGTGCCAGCAGCCCGAGACAGGGCGACACGGTAGATACGCAGTATTTT
CDR3 protein: CASSPRQGDTVDTQYF
clone size: NA
D gene: TRBD1
V gene: TRBV7-9
J gene: TRBJ2-3

CDR3 DNA: TGTGCCAGCAGCCCCGGGACAGGGGAGGCCTACGAGCAGTACTTC
CDR3 protein: CASSPGTGEAYEQYF
clone size: NA
D gene: TRBD1
V gene: TRBV7-9
J gene: TRBJ2-7

CDR3 DNA: TGTGCCAGCAGTGAGGTGGGTCAGGTGACCTACGAGCAGTACTTC
CDR3 protein: CASSEVGQVTYEQYF
clone size: NA
D gene: NA
V gene: TRBV6-1
J gene: TRBJ2-7

CDR3 DNA: TGTGCCAGCAGTGGGCTAGCGGTCAATAATGAGCAGTTCTTC
CDR3 protein: CASSGLAVNNEQFF
clone size: once
D gene: TRBD2
V gene: TRBV2
J gene: TRBJ2-1

CDR3 DNA: TGTGCCAGCAGGGACAGGCCAGGGGCGGCCTACGAGCAGTACTTC
CDR3 protein: CASRDRPGAAYEQYF
clone size: NA
D gene: TRBD1
V gene: TRBV6-1
J gene: TRBJ2-7

CDR3 DNA: TGTGCCAGCAGCTTAGTAGGAGGGATCTATGGCTACACCTTC
CDR3 protein: CASSLVGGIYGYTF
clone size: NA
D gene: NA
V gene: TRBV7-9
J gene: TRBJ1-2

CDR3 DNA: TGTGCCAGCACCCCCTTTAGTGGGAGTTTAGATACGCAGTATTTT
CDR3 protein: CASTPFSGSLDTQYF
clone size: NA
D gene: NA
V gene: TRBV9
J gene: TRBJ2-3

CDR3 DNA: TGTGCCAGCAGTTTGCTTTTGCCTGGGGCGGGCACAGATACGCAGTATTTT
CDR3 protein: CASSLLLPGAGTDTQYF
clone size: NA
D gene: NA
V gene: TRBV7-9
J gene: TRBJ2-3

CDR3 DNA: TGTGCCAGCAGCCAAGAGCACAGGAATTCACCCCTCCACTTT
CDR3 protein: CASSQEHRNSPLHF
clone size: NA
D gene: NA
V gene: TRBV7-6
J gene: TRBJ1-6

CDR3 DNA: TGTGCCAGCAGCCAAGTCCCGGGGGGCGAGCAGTTCTTC
CDR3 protein: CASSQVPGGEQFF
clone size: NA
D gene: NA
V gene: TRBV4-2
J gene: TRBJ2-1

CDR3 DNA: TGTGCCATCAGTGAGTCTAGCACCCAGTACGAGCAGTACTTC
CDR3 protein: CAISESSTQYEQYF
clone size: NA
D gene: NA
V gene: TRBV10-3
J gene: TRBJ2-7

CDR3 DNA: TGTGCCAGTCGACAGGGGGGGAACACCGGGGAGCTGTTTTTT
CDR3 protein: CASRQGGNTGELFF
clone size: NA
D gene: NA
V gene: TRBV21-1
J gene: TRBJ2-2

CDR3 DNA: TGTGCCAGCAATAACCCTGGATTGACTGATAAAATGAACACTGAAGCTTTCTTT
CDR3 protein: CASNNPGLTDKMNTEAFF
clone size: NA
D gene: NA
V gene: TRBV7-9
J gene: TRBJ1-1

CDR3 DNA: TGTGCCAGCAGTTACTACCGGACATCTTCCAATGAGCAGTTCTTC
CDR3 protein: CASSYYRTSSNEQFF
clone size: once
D gene: NA
V gene: TRBV6-6
J gene: TRBJ2-1

CDR3 DNA: TGCGCCAGCACCAATTCGGACCGCACAGGTCGACAAGAGACCCAGTACTTC
CDR3 protein: CASTNSDRTGRQETQYF
clone size: NA
D gene: NA
V gene: TRBV5-1
J gene: TRBJ2-5

CDR3 DNA: TGTGCCAGCAGTGTGGGACAATTGGGGACTGAAGCTTTCTTT
CDR3 protein: CASSVGQLGTEAFF
clone size: NA
D gene: NA
V gene: TRBV6-5
J gene: TRBJ1-1

CDR3 DNA: TGTGCCAGCAGTGAGCGGCTCCTGGGTAGCAATCAGCCCCAGCATTTT
CDR3 protein: CASSERLLGSNQPQHF
clone size: few
D gene: NA
V gene: TRBV27
J gene: TRBJ1-5

CDR3 DNA: TGCGCCAGCAGCCAAAGGCAGCAGGTTAATTCACCCCTCCACTTT
CDR3 protein: CASSQRQQVNSPLHF
clone size: NA
D gene: NA
V gene: TRBV5-4
J gene: TRBJ1-6

CDR3 DNA: TGTGCCAGCAGCAGTCGACAGGGAACCGGGGAGCTGTTTTTT
CDR3 protein: CASSSRQGTGELFF
clone size: NA
D gene: TRBD1
V gene: TRBV7-9
J gene: TRBJ2-2

CDR3 DNA: TGTGCCAGCAGCGATGGACTAGCGGACCAAGAGACCCAGTACTTC
CDR3 protein: CASSDGLADQETQYF
clone size: NA
D gene: TRBD2
V gene: TRBV7-9
J gene: TRBJ2-5

CDR3 DNA: TGCGCCAGCAGCTTGGTAACTAGCGGATACAATGAGCAGTTCTTC
CDR3 protein: CASSLVTSGYNEQFF
clone size: few
D gene: TRBD2
V gene: TRBV5-1
J gene: TRBJ2-1